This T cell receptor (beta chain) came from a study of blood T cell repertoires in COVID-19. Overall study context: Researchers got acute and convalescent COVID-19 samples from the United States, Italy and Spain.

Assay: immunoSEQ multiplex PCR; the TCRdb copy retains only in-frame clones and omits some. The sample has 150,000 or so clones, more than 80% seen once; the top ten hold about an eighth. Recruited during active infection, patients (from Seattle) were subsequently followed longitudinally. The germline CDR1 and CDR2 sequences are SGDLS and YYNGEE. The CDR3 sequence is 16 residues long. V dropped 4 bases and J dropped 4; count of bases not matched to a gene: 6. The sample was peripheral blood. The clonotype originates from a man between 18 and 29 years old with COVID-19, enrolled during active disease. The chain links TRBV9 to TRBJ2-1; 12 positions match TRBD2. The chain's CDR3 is CASSSRTSGVYNEQFF. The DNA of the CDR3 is TGTGCCAGCAGCTCCCGGACTAGCGGGGTTTACAATGAGCAGTTCTTC.